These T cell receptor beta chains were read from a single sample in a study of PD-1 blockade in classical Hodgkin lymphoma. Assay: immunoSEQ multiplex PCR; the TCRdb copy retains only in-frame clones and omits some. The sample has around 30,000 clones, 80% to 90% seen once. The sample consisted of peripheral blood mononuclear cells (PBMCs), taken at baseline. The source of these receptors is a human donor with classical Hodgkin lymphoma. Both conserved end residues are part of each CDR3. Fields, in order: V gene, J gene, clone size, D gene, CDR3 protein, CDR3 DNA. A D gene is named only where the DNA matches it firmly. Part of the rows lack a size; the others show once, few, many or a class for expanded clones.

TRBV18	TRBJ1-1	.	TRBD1	CASSPQTGGRTEAFF	TGTGCCAGCTCACCACAGACAGGGGGGCGGACTGAAGCTTTCTTT
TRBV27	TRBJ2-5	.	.	CASSPHYRSQETQYF	TGTGCCAGCAGTCCCCACTACAGGTCCCAAGAGACCCAGTACTTC
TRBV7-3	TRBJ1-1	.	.	CASSPTYRNTEAFF	TGTGCCAGCAGCCCGACATATAGGAACACTGAAGCTTTCTTT
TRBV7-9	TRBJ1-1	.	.	CASSLQGPGTEAFF	TGTGCCAGCAGCTTACAGGGGCCGGGCACTGAAGCTTTCTTT
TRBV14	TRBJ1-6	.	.	CASSQDLWYSPLHF	TGTGCCAGCAGCCAAGACTTGTGGTATTCACCCCTCCACTTT
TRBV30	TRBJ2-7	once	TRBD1	CAWRNERQGRGEQYF	TGTGCCTGGCGGAACGAGCGACAGGGTAGAGGCGAGCAGTACTTC
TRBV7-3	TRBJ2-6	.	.	CASSLQDGSLSGANVLTF	TGTGCCAGCAGCCTTCAGGACGGATCCCTCTCTGGGGCCAACGTCCTGACTTTC
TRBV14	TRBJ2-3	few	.	CASSQVWASEDTQYF	TGTGCCAGCAGCCAAGTTTGGGCTAGCGAGGATACGCAGTATTTT
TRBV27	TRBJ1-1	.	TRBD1	CASSSLGGQMTEAFF	TGTGCCAGCAGTTCCCTCGGGGGACAGATGACTGAAGCTTTCTTT
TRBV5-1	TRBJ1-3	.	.	CASSSLGGSGNTIYF	TGCGCCAGCAGCTCCCTGGGGGGCTCTGGAAACACCATATATTTT
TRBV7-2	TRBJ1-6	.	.	CASMGFQTLHF	TGTGCCAGCATGGGGTTTCAAACCCTCCACTTT
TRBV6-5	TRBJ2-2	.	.	CASSLPGQSGELFF	TGTGCCAGCAGTTTACCCGGACAGTCCGGGGAGCTGTTTTTT
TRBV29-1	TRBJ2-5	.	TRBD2	CSVEVGTSGGKETQYF	TGCAGCGTTGAAGTGGGGACTAGCGGGGGGAAAGAGACCCAGTACTTC
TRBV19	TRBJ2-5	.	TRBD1	CASSTQGAGETQYF	TGTGCCAGTAGCACACAGGGGGCAGGAGAGACCCAGTACTTC
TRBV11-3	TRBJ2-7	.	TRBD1	CASSSPRTGGASYEQYF	TGTGCCAGCAGCTCCCCAAGGACAGGGGGCGCATCCTACGAGCAGTACTTC
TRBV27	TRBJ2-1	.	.	CASSLGMINEQFF	TGTGCCAGCAGTTTAGGGATGATCAATGAGCAGTTCTTC
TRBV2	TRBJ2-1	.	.	CASRPGLLREQFF	TGTGCCAGCAGACCCGGACTCCTCAGAGAGCAGTTCTTC
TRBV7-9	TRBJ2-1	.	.	CASSSHLGGEQFF	TGTGCCAGCAGCTCCCACTTGGGGGGAGAACAGTTCTTC
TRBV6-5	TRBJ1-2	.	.	CASSYGAGTNYGYTF	TGTGCCAGCAGTTATGGGGCGGGGACTAACTATGGCTACACCTTC
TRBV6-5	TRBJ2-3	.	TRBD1	CASRGTATDTQYF	TGTGCCAGCCGAGGGACAGCCACAGATACGCAGTATTTT
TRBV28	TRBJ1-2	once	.	CASRPSGTPIYGYTF	TGTGCCAGCAGACCCTCCGGGACACCCATCTATGGCTACACCTTC
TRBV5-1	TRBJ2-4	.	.	CASSLGQSWTIQYF	TGCGCCAGCAGCTTGGGCCAGAGTTGGACCATTCAGTACTTC